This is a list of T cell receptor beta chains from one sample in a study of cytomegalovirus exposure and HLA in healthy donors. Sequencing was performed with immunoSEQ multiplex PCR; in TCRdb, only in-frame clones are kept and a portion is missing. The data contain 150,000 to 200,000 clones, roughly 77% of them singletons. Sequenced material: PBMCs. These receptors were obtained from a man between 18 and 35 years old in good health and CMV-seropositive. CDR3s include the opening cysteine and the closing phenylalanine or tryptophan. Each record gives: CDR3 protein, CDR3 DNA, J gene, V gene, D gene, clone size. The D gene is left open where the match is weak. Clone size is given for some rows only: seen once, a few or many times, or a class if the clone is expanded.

CDR3: CAISSTGDLYNEQFF
DNA: TGTGCCATCAGCTCGACAGGGGATCTCTACAATGAGCAGTTCTTC
J: TRBJ2-1
V: TRBV10-3
D: TRBD1
size: -

CDR3: CASSFADSLNQPQHF
DNA: TGTGCCAGTAGTTTTGCCGACAGCCTCAATCAGCCCCAGCATTTT
J: TRBJ1-5
V: TRBV19
D: -
size: -

CDR3: CASSLEGASYGYTF
DNA: TGCGCCAGCAGCTTGGAGGGGGCCAGCTATGGCTACACCTTC
J: TRBJ1-2
V: TRBV5-1
D: TRBD1
size: -

CDR3: CASSLGPGVEDTQYF
DNA: TGTGCCAGCAGCTTAGGGCCAGGGGTTGAAGATACGCAGTATTTT
J: TRBJ2-3
V: TRBV7-9
D: -
size: few

CDR3: CTSSRGRGNSYNEQFF
DNA: TGCACCAGCAGCCGCGGAAGGGGTAACTCCTACAATGAGCAGTTCTTC
J: TRBJ2-1
V: TRBV1
D: -
size: -

CDR3: CATSSSGETQYF
DNA: TGTGCCACCTCCTCGAGCGGGGAGACCCAGTACTTC
J: TRBJ2-5
V: TRBV10-3
D: -
size: once

CDR3: CASRDSGSSYNEQFF
DNA: TGTGCCAGCAGAGATAGCGGTAGCTCCTACAATGAGCAGTTCTTC
J: TRBJ2-1
V: TRBV14
D: -
size: -

CDR3: CASTAEGNSNQPQHF
DNA: TGTGCCAGCACCGCCGAGGGAAATAGCAATCAGCCCCAGCATTTT
J: TRBJ1-5
V: TRBV5-5
D: -
size: few

CDR3: CASSYSILGNSPLHF
DNA: TGTGCCAGCAGTTACTCGATTCTAGGCAATTCACCCCTCCACTTT
J: TRBJ1-6
V: TRBV6-6
D: -
size: -

CDR3: CASSLGLLGMGTEAFF
DNA: TGTGCCAGCAGCCTGGGACTTCTCGGGATGGGGACTGAAGCTTTCTTT
J: TRBJ1-1
V: TRBV28
D: -
size: -

CDR3: CASSRLDRRSTDTQYF
DNA: TGTGCCAGCAGTCGATTGGACAGGCGAAGCACAGATACGCAGTATTTT
J: TRBJ2-3
V: TRBV27
D: TRBD1
size: -

CDR3: CASGLGQGIDNEQFF
DNA: TGTGCTAGTGGTTTGGGGCAGGGAATAGACAATGAGCAGTTCTTC
J: TRBJ2-1
V: TRBV12-5
D: -
size: -

CDR3: CASSIPGYSNQPQHF
DNA: TGTGCCAGCAGTATCCCAGGGTATAGCAATCAGCCCCAGCATTTT
J: TRBJ1-5
V: TRBV28
D: -
size: -

CDR3: CASSPTGVQETQYF
DNA: TGTGCCAGCAGCCCGACAGGGGTTCAAGAGACCCAGTACTTC
J: TRBJ2-5
V: TRBV5-4
D: TRBD1
size: few

CDR3: CASSASGEQFF
DNA: TGTGCCAGCAGCGCCTCAGGGGAGCAGTTCTTC
J: TRBJ2-1
V: TRBV9
D: -
size: -

CDR3: CASSLTSGRETQYF
DNA: TGTGCCAGCTCCCTAACTAGCGGTCGTGAGACCCAGTACTTC
J: TRBJ2-5
V: TRBV18
D: TRBD2
size: once

CDR3: CASSLQRASYNEQFF
DNA: TGTGCCAGCAGTTTACAGCGGGCCTCCTACAATGAGCAGTTCTTC
J: TRBJ2-1
V: TRBV28
D: -
size: -

CDR3: CATGGTGGADEKLFF
DNA: TGTGCCACCGGGGGGACAGGGGGCGCGGATGAAAAACTGTTTTTT
J: TRBJ1-4
V: TRBV10-3
D: TRBD1
size: -

CDR3: CASSLLWGPISEQFF
DNA: TGTGCCAGCAGCCTATTGTGGGGGCCGATAAGTGAGCAGTTCTTC
J: TRBJ2-1
V: TRBV14
D: -
size: -

CDR3: CASSPTGGSQPQHF
DNA: TGTGCCAGTAGCCCGACAGGGGGCAGTCAGCCCCAGCATTTT
J: TRBJ1-5
V: TRBV19
D: TRBD1
size: -

CDR3: CASSQDGAGGGQETQYF
DNA: TGTGCCAGCAGCCAAGATGGGGCGGGGGGGGGACAAGAGACCCAGTACTTC
J: TRBJ2-5
V: TRBV4-2
D: TRBD2
size: -

CDR3: CASSLVPLAGRLSDYNEQFF
DNA: TGTGCCAGCAGCTTGGTACCGCTAGCGGGCAGACTCTCTGACTACAATGAGCAGTTCTTC
J: TRBJ2-1
V: TRBV5-8
D: TRBD2
size: -

CDR3: CASSVGVSSYNEQFF
DNA: TGTGCCAGCAGCGTCGGGGTAAGTTCCTACAATGAGCAGTTCTTC
J: TRBJ2-1
V: TRBV7-2
D: -
size: once

CDR3: CASSQPGTSGYTGELFF
DNA: TGCGCCAGCAGCCAACCCGGGACTAGCGGTTACACCGGGGAGCTGTTTTTT
J: TRBJ2-2
V: TRBV4-1
D: TRBD2
size: -

CDR3: CASSKTGAEPGQMATQYF
DNA: TGTGCCAGCTCCAAGACAGGGGCGGAACCCGGACAGATGGCTACGCAGTATTTT
J: TRBJ2-3
V: TRBV18
D: TRBD1
size: -

CDR3: CASSLGSGDEKLFF
DNA: TGTGCCAGCAGCTTAGGATCGGGGGATGAAAAACTGTTTTTT
J: TRBJ1-4
V: TRBV11-2
D: -
size: few

CDR3: CSVSRDRGGVKEETQYF
DNA: TGCAGCGTGTCCCGGGACAGGGGGGGCGTAAAGGAAGAGACCCAGTACTTC
J: TRBJ2-5
V: TRBV29-1
D: TRBD1
size: few

CDR3: CAWNVPGTNEKLFF
DNA: TGTGCCTGGAACGTTCCGGGAACTAATGAAAAACTGTTTTTT
J: TRBJ1-4
V: TRBV30
D: -
size: -

CDR3: CASSSSGAGELFF
DNA: TGTGCCAGCAGCTCCTCGGGGGCCGGGGAGCTGTTTTTT
J: TRBJ2-2
V: TRBV11-3
D: -
size: -

CDR3: CASSFRGDRGNSPLHF
DNA: TGTGCCAGCAGCTTCAGAGGCGACAGGGGTAATTCACCCCTCCACTTT
J: TRBJ1-6
V: TRBV5-6
D: TRBD1
size: -

CDR3: CASSPLEGNTEAFF
DNA: TGTGCCAGCAGCCCCTTGGAGGGGAACACTGAAGCTTTCTTT
J: TRBJ1-1
V: TRBV4-2
D: -
size: -

CDR3: CASSEVSNTEAFF
DNA: TGTGCCAGCAGTGAAGTCTCGAACACTGAAGCTTTCTTT
J: TRBJ1-1
V: TRBV2
D: -
size: -

CDR3: CASRKQGENIQYF
DNA: TGTGCCAGCAGGAAACAAGGGGAAAACATTCAGTACTTC
J: TRBJ2-4
V: TRBV6-5
D: -
size: -

CDR3: CASSVGTEGTQYF
DNA: TGTGCCAGCAGCGTAGGGACGGAGGGGACCCAGTACTTC
J: TRBJ2-5
V: TRBV9
D: -
size: few

CDR3: CASSLDGDSYNSPLHF
DNA: TGCGCCAGCAGCTTGGACGGAGACTCCTATAATTCACCCCTCCACTTT
J: TRBJ1-6
V: TRBV5-1
D: -
size: -

CDR3: CSSSGSTGGRETQYF
DNA: TGTTCCAGCAGCGGATCGACAGGGGGGCGAGAGACCCAGTACTTC
J: TRBJ2-5
V: TRBV7-9
D: TRBD1
size: -

CDR3: CASSPLQWLSLYNEQFF
DNA: TGTGCCAGCAGTCCTTTGCAGTGGTTATCCCTCTACAATGAGCAGTTCTTC
J: TRBJ2-1
V: TRBV28
D: -
size: -

CDR3: CASSFGRGNEKLFF
DNA: TGTGCCAGCAGTTTCGGACGGGGTAATGAAAAACTGTTTTTT
J: TRBJ1-4
V: TRBV6-5
D: -
size: few

CDR3: CAWSPRGNSPLHF
DNA: TGTGCCTGGAGTCCCCGGGGGAATTCACCCCTCCACTTT
J: TRBJ1-6
V: TRBV30
D: -
size: -

CDR3: CAAKRERGTDTQYF
DNA: TGTGCCGCGAAGCGGGAGAGGGGGACAGATACGCAGTATTTT
J: TRBJ2-3
V: TRBV6-5
D: TRBD2
size: few